This is a list of T cell receptor beta chains from one sample in a study of a mutant IDH1 vaccine in newly diagnosed glioma. These receptors have no known antigen. The data were produced by immunoSEQ multiplex PCR, yet TCRdb's version contains in-frame clones alone and is incomplete. The sample carries more than 50,000 clones, almost 65% recorded once. The sequences come from peripheral blood mononuclear cells (PBMCs), collected from a glioma patient whose treatment included an IDH1 peptide vaccine. These receptors all stem from a man aged 40-49 years with glioma. Some clones in this sample may be carry-over from other donors' samples. Each CDR3 is given with its conserved first and last residue. The order of the fields is CDR3 DNA, CDR3 protein, J gene, V gene, D gene, clone size. A D gene is named only where the DNA matches it firmly. Some rows have no size entry. The others give once, few or many, or a class for an expanded clone.

DNA: TGTGCCAGCAGCGTAGCGAATTCACCCCTCCACTTT
CDR3: CASSVANSPLHF
J: TRBJ1-6
V: TRBV13
D: NA
size: NA

DNA: TGTGCCAGCTCCCCCATGGCGCGGGGCCCCTCCTACAATGAGCAGTTCTTC
CDR3: CASSPMARGPSYNEQFF
J: TRBJ2-1
V: TRBV18
D: NA
size: NA

DNA: TGTGCCAGCAGTGTGGGGGACAGGGGGTCCGCCGGGCAGCCCCAGCATTTT
CDR3: CASSVGDRGSAGQPQHF
J: TRBJ1-5
V: TRBV6-1
D: TRBD1
size: few

DNA: TGTGCCATCAGTGGAACAGGGGGTGACTCCTACGAGCAGTACTTC
CDR3: CAISGTGGDSYEQYF
J: TRBJ2-7
V: TRBV10-3
D: TRBD1
size: NA

DNA: TGTGCCAGCAGTTACAGTGGGGGGGGATACAATGAGCAGTTCTTC
CDR3: CASSYSGGGYNEQFF
J: TRBJ2-1
V: TRBV6-6
D: TRBD2
size: few

DNA: TGCAGCGTTGGGGTCTCTGGAAACACCATATATTTT
CDR3: CSVGVSGNTIYF
J: TRBJ1-3
V: TRBV29-1
D: NA
size: NA

DNA: TGTGCCAGCAGCCTTTTTCCAGGGGGAGGCTACGAGCAGTACTTC
CDR3: CASSLFPGGGYEQYF
J: TRBJ2-7
V: TRBV11-2
D: NA
size: NA

DNA: TGTGCCAGCAGTTACAGCGGGGCGGGCGAGCAGTTCTTC
CDR3: CASSYSGAGEQFF
J: TRBJ2-1
V: TRBV2
D: TRBD2
size: NA

DNA: TGTGCCAGCAGCCTTGTTACCGGGCTACTAGCCACTGAAGCTTTCTTT
CDR3: CASSLVTGLLATEAFF
J: TRBJ1-1
V: TRBV5-5
D: NA
size: few

DNA: TGTGCCAGCAGTGGGACTAGCGGGGGGGCAGAGACCCAGTACTTC
CDR3: CASSGTSGGAETQYF
J: TRBJ2-5
V: TRBV6-1
D: TRBD2
size: NA

DNA: TGCGCCAGCAGCTTGTGGACAGGTTATGGCTACACCTTC
CDR3: CASSLWTGYGYTF
J: TRBJ1-2
V: TRBV5-1
D: TRBD1
size: NA

DNA: TGCGCCAGCAGCTTAGCCTCTTCTAGCGGGGAATCCTACGAGCAGTACTTC
CDR3: CASSLASSSGESYEQYF
J: TRBJ2-7
V: TRBV5-1
D: TRBD2
size: NA

DNA: TGTGCCAGCAGCTTATTCGGGACTAGTGGCTACGAGCAGTACTTC
CDR3: CASSLFGTSGYEQYF
J: TRBJ2-7
V: TRBV11-2
D: TRBD2
size: NA

DNA: TGCGCCAGCAGCCAAGGACCCGCCTACGAGCAGTACTTC
CDR3: CASSQGPAYEQYF
J: TRBJ2-7
V: TRBV4-1
D: NA
size: NA

DNA: TGTGCCTGGAGCGTATCGGGGTATGGCTACACCTTC
CDR3: CAWSVSGYGYTF
J: TRBJ1-2
V: TRBV30
D: NA
size: NA

DNA: TGTGCCAGCAGTTCCAGTTTGACAGGTGCTGGCTACACCTTC
CDR3: CASSSSLTGAGYTF
J: TRBJ1-2
V: TRBV2
D: NA
size: few

DNA: TGCGCCAGCAGCTTGGACAGGGGATACACTGAAGCTTTCTTT
CDR3: CASSLDRGYTEAFF
J: TRBJ1-1
V: TRBV5-1
D: TRBD1
size: NA

DNA: TGTGCCAGCAGCCTGGCCGGGGCAGCGTCTAATGAAAAACTGTTTTTT
CDR3: CASSLAGAASNEKLFF
J: TRBJ1-4
V: TRBV7-9
D: NA
size: NA

DNA: TGTGCCAGCAGTCCCAGCGGAACAGCAACTTTCTTT
CDR3: CASSPSGTATFF
J: TRBJ1-1
V: TRBV6-5
D: NA
size: once

DNA: TGCGCCAGCAGTACAACACTAGCGGGGGAGACTTACAATGAGCAGTTCTTC
CDR3: CASSTTLAGETYNEQFF
J: TRBJ2-1
V: TRBV10-2
D: TRBD2
size: NA

DNA: TGTGCCAGCAGCGTCGCGACTAGCGGGTCGACCACAGATACGCAGTATTTT
CDR3: CASSVATSGSTTDTQYF
J: TRBJ2-3
V: TRBV9
D: TRBD2
size: once